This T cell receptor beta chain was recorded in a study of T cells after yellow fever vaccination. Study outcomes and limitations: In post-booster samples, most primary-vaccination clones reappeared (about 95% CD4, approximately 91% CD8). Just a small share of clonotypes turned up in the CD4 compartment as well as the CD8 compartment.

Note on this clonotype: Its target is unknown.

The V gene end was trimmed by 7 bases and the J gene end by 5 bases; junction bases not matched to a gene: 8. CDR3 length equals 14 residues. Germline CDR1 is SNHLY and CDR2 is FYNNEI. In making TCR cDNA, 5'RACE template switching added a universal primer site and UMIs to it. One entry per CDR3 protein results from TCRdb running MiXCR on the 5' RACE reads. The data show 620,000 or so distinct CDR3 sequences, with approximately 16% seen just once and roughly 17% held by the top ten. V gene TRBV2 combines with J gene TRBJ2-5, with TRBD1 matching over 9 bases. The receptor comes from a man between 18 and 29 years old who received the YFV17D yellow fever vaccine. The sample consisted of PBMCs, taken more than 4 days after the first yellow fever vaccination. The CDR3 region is CASMLDRGSETQYF. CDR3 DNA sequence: TGTGCCAGCATGCTGGACAGGGGCTCGGAGACCCAGTACTTC.